The present T cell receptor beta chain was sequenced within a study of T cell responses to AZD1222 COVID-19 vaccine. V was trimmed by 4 bases and J by 2 bases, leaving 10 bases between them. The CDR3 sequence is 14 residues long. In germline, CDR1 is KGHDR, CDR2 SFDVKD. Whole-study findings and limits: Possibly, clonal diversity was underestimated; donors were largely white British and included more females. Scientists sampled the repertoires only once the peak T cell response had passed.

Concerning this clone itself: Antigen: not known.

Profiled with immunoSEQ multiplex PCR; TCRdb holds only in-frame clones, not every one. The top ten hold around 1% of the sample, which has about 180,000 clones, 85% to 95% seen once. The chain uses TRBV24-1 and TRBJ1-2, with a tentative D call TRBD1 (5 bases). The receptor comes from an adult who received the MenACWY meningococcal vaccine as a control. The specimen was peripheral blood, collected 28 days after the second dose of the MenACWY control vaccine. CDR3 residues: CATSDPRVNYGYTF. CDR3 in DNA: TGTGCCACCAGTGACCCCAGGGTAAACTATGGCTACACCTTC.